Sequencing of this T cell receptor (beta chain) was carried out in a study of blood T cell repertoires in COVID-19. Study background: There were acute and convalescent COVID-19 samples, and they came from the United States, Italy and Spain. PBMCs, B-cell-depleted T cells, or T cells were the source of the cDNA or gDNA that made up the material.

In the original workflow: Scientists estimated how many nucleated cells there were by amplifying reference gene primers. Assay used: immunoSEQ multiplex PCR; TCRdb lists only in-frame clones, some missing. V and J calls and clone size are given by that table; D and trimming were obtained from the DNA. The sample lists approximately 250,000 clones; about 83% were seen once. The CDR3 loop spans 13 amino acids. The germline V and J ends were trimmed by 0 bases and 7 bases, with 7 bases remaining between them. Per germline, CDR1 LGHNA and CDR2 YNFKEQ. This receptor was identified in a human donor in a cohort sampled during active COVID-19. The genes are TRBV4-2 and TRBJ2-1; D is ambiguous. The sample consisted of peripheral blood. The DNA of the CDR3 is TGTGCCAGCAGCCAAGATTTAATTAATGAGCAGTTCTTC. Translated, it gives CASSQDLINEQFF.